Listed below are T cell receptor beta chains from one sample, sequenced in a study of blood T cells in healthy people across ages. TCRdb re-derived calls from the 5' RACE reads in MiXCR, one entry per CDR3 protein. The table shows about 1.4 million distinct CDR3 sequences, with around 55% occurring only once. The sample was blood. These receptors all stem from a man aged 18 to 30 in good health. Both conserved end residues are part of each CDR3.

v_call: TRBV20-1; cdr3_length: 16; cdr3_aa: CSARDNRGRVYGELFF
v_call: TRBV27; cdr3_length: 15; cdr3_aa: CASRLAGDLYNEQFF
v_call: TRBV20-1; cdr3_length: 12; cdr3_aa: CSARGRSSEQYF
v_call: TRBV28; cdr3_length: 13; cdr3_aa: CASSFRLGGEQYF
v_call: TRBV7-2; cdr3_length: 14; cdr3_aa: CASSLQGGPHGYTF
v_call: TRBV10-2; cdr3_length: 14; cdr3_aa: CAAEGGANTGELFF
v_call: TRBV15; cdr3_length: 17; cdr3_aa: CATSRDLVLGVTGELFF
v_call: TRBV20-1; cdr3_length: 14; cdr3_aa: CSASPGTIGDEQFF
v_call: TRBV7-9; cdr3_length: 13; cdr3_aa: CASSLAGGDGYTF
v_call: TRBV2; cdr3_length: 16; cdr3_aa: CASSLTLTGTHEKLFF
v_call: TRBV6-1; cdr3_length: 15; cdr3_aa: CASSEAWDRANGQYF
v_call: TRBV27; cdr3_length: 16; cdr3_aa: CASSFLGQGGFGELFF
v_call: TRBV4-2; cdr3_length: 16; cdr3_aa: CASSQPSPVGAGEQYF
v_call: TRBV20-1; cdr3_length: 15; cdr3_aa: CSARMGPGGSYGYTF
v_call: TRBV4-1; cdr3_length: 16; cdr3_aa: CASSQGGRDRNTEAFF
v_call: TRBV24-1; cdr3_length: 16; cdr3_aa: CATSDHPGEGRDTQYF
v_call: TRBV10-1; cdr3_length: 14; cdr3_aa: CASSVLGLGETQYF
v_call: TRBV6-2/TRBV6-3; cdr3_length: 16; cdr3_aa: CASSYASGGPIREQFF
v_call: TRBV12-3/TRBV12-4; cdr3_length: 15; cdr3_aa: CASSPEGRAEETQYF
v_call: TRBV20-1; cdr3_length: 16; cdr3_aa: CSASGVTGTSGYEQYF
v_call: TRBV6-5; cdr3_length: 13; cdr3_aa: CASSRTAGQPQHF
v_call: TRBV20-1; cdr3_length: 14; cdr3_aa: CSARVTGITDTQYF
v_call: TRBV18; cdr3_length: 17; cdr3_aa: CASSLGQGLILGAEAFF
v_call: TRBV28; cdr3_length: 20; cdr3_aa: CASSKLSGLAGPLSTDTQYF
v_call: TRBV6-9; cdr3_length: 11; cdr3_aa: CASNSDAEQYF
v_call: TRBV6-6; cdr3_length: 17; cdr3_aa: CASRTTSGIVRTDTQYF
v_call: TRBV7-2; cdr3_length: 15; cdr3_aa: CASSLVGLGNYEQYF
v_call: TRBV7-9; cdr3_length: 14; cdr3_aa: CASSFDRGTYGYTF
v_call: TRBV29-1; cdr3_length: 13; cdr3_aa: CSVDGQMYNEQFF
v_call: TRBV27; cdr3_length: 15; cdr3_aa: CASSFRDTSYNEQFF
v_call: TRBV29-1; cdr3_length: 13; cdr3_aa: CSVEGQGDQTQYF
v_call: TRBV7-9; cdr3_length: 15; cdr3_aa: CASSIPGQGFHEQYF
v_call: TRBV5-5; cdr3_length: 15; cdr3_aa: CASSLDLANYNEQFF
v_call: TRBV5-1; cdr3_length: 15; cdr3_aa: CASSPPAPGNTEAFF
v_call: TRBV18; cdr3_length: 14; cdr3_aa: CATRTAATNEKLFF
v_call: TRBV3-1; cdr3_length: 16; cdr3_aa: CASSQDGSGRGETQYF
v_call: TRBV12-3/TRBV12-4; cdr3_length: 16; cdr3_aa: CASSTAAGELSYGYTF
v_call: TRBV10-2; cdr3_length: 17; cdr3_aa: CASSEGASGSAKNIQYF
v_call: TRBV6-6; cdr3_length: 15; cdr3_aa: CASSTTVLGNQPQHF
v_call: TRBV29-1; cdr3_length: 11; cdr3_aa: CSADRGDEQFF
v_call: TRBV20-1; cdr3_length: 11; cdr3_aa: CSVPPEETQYF
v_call: TRBV20-1; cdr3_length: 16; cdr3_aa: CSARALAGSSYNEQFF
v_call: TRBV7-2; cdr3_length: 16; cdr3_aa: CASSLVGQGGTDTQYF
v_call: TRBV4-2; cdr3_length: 16; cdr3_aa: CASSQERALAKNIQYF
v_call: TRBV6-6; cdr3_length: 13; cdr3_aa: CASITSPGKGYTF
v_call: TRBV12-3/TRBV12-4; cdr3_length: 15; cdr3_aa: CASSRKIHSNQPQHF
v_call: TRBV14; cdr3_length: 14; cdr3_aa: CASSYGLEHNEQFF